This T cell receptor beta chain was documented in a study of T cells in Graves' hyperthyroidism and ophthalmopathy (dated by TCRdb to between 2018 and 2021). Context from the whole study: Peripheral blood samples were taken at initial diagnosis, before any treatment was given. Prospective prediction of ophthalmopathy was tested in an independent validation cohort consisting of 18 to 20 hyperthyroidism patients and 17 patients who later progressed to ophthalmopathy. A discovery cohort of roughly 96 patients, 43 with Graves' ophthalmopathy and 55 to 60 with stable Graves' hyperthyroidism, was used to find distinguishing TCR V-J signatures. In addition, the study compared T-cell repertoires in thyroid tissue and in blood from roughly 6 Graves' hyperthyroidism patients. The approximately 90 discovery patients were divided at random into training and test sets in a 7:3 ratio. The paper reports TCR Vbeta CDR3 sequencing of fewer than 150 peripheral blood samples: under 45 ophthalmopathy, over 70 hyperthyroidism and around 17 progressor patients. Following sampling, methimazole starting at 30 mg daily was given to hyperthyroidism patients, and high-dose intravenous methylprednisolone was given to ophthalmopathy patients. The paper's findings and limits, for the study overall: Most expanded thyroid clonotypes (frequency above 0.001) were also detected in blood, a finding suggesting that blood repertoires may reflect thyroid immune responses. Sample size was not statistically predetermined, and blinding of investigators to group allocation was not performed. In cross-validation, a model built on a 13 V-J signature told ophthalmopathy apart from stable hyperthyroidism with about 90% sensitivity and approximately 81% specificity, and in testing the same model reached 80%/75%. During validation, the model predicted progression to ophthalmopathy a median of around six months ahead of onset, with around 71% sensitivity and more than 72% specificity.

A patient counted as having stable Graves' hyperthyroidism if no progression to ophthalmopathy occurred over 18 months of follow-up. Hyperthyroidism patients were newly diagnosed, had a disease duration of under 2 months, and were aged 18 to 65 years. Patients with uncontrolled infections, other autoimmune diseases, pregnancy or lactation were excluded. Diagnoses were established on the basis of clinical symptoms, serum thyroxine and TRAb, thyroid ultrasound, and orbital computed tomography. Ficoll-Paque density gradient centrifugation was used to isolate PBMCs from 10 ml of fresh peripheral blood. Total RNA was extracted using Trizol reagent, and RNA quality was assessed on an Agilent 2100 Bioanalyzer. The TCR beta CDR3 regions were amplified from RNA transcripts. The first round of RT-PCR for the TCR CDR3 was performed with the HTBI primer set and the Qiagen OneStep RT-PCR kit. The libraries were constructed in a second round of multiplex PCR and then size-selected and purified. Sequencing of the libraries was done on an Illumina HiSeq2000 using paired-end 100 bp reads. For the original study's pipeline: SOAPnuke was used to process the raw data, throwing out any read that contained adapters or uncalled bases, had a mean Phred below 15, or lacked an exact constant-primer or identifier match. COPE v1.2.5 was used to merge the high-quality paired reads, and each unique nucleotide sequence was defined as a clonotype. Clonotypes were aligned to IMGT TRBV, TRBD and TRBJ reference segments using MiTCR v1.1. The analysis was restricted to V-J combinations with a frequency above 0.0001, which together covered roughly 99% of the repertoires. A TCS score was defined as the ratio between F50 (clonal expansion) and ExV (chaos), using BLOSUM62-based TCRdist between CDR3 peptides within each V-J. Welch's t-statistics and random forest reduced 500 to 550 V-J features to roughly 13, which were used in a naive Bayes classifier (R e1071). TCRdb reworked the public reads: Q25 trimming with fastp, MiXCR clone assembly, productive beta chains retained. Entries are consolidated by CDR3 protein sequence, retaining the most common genes and DNA. TCRdb's processing, not the study's, gives the V and J calls here. Here the sample has 550,000 to 600,000 distinct CDR3 sequences; about a sixth occur a single time. The ten largest clones capture around 19% of the sample.

For CDR1 and CDR2, the germline V gene (reference sequence) lists MNHEY and SMNVEV. Clipping removes 5 bases from V and 1 base from J, with 11 as the unmatched junction base count. The CDR3 starts with the cysteine, ends with the phenylalanine, and has 16 residues. CDR3 DNA is the only sequence kept; it has 48 bases, read in frame from the first base. Many counts were recorded for this clonotype. The antigen it recognizes is unknown. No much larger clonotype is one base removed from it; base qualities were not supplied. The TCR sequence derives from a woman younger than 35 with Graves' hyperthyroidism. The sequence joins TRBV27 to TRBJ2-7; 7 middle bases align to TRBD1. Sequenced: blood. The DNA sequence is TGTGCCAGCAGTCTAGACAGGGCCTCTTTGTCCTACGAGCAGTACTTC. Its product reads: CASSLDRASLSYEQYF.